This TCR beta chain was found in a study of T cells in Graves' hyperthyroidism and ophthalmopathy. RNA transcripts were the template for amplifying TCR beta CDR3 regions. Researchers ran a first-round RT-PCR on the TCR CDR3 using the HTBI primer set. In TCRdb, the multiplex PCR reads were re-called with MiXCR into one record per CDR3 protein. This repertoire shows some 620,000 distinct CDR3 sequences, 15% to 20% found once; its top ten account for 3.5% to 4%. General study points: Blood shared most expanded thyroid clonotypes above 0.001.

There are many counts of this clonotype. Antigen: not known. Sequencing was performed on blood. The TCR originated in a woman in her 30s with Graves' hyperthyroidism.

CDR3 in amino acids: CASRPSGSASYEQYF. The CDR3 DNA sequence: TGTGCCAGCAGACCTAGCGGGAGTGCCTCCTACGAGCAGTACTTC. This chain uses TRBV28 with TRBJ2-7, with TRBD2 matching over 10 bases. The V and J ends lost 6 bases and 0 bases, in that order; junction bases with no gene match: 5. Looked up from germline, CDR1 is MDHEN and CDR2 is SYDVKM. This CDR3 spans 15 amino acids.